Below are 9 T cell receptor beta chains sequenced from a single sample in a study of control samples from healthy donors and cancer patients. TCRdb's table, derived via immunoSEQ multiplex PCR, lists solely in-frame clones and lacks some. The sample shows 170,000 or so clones, 85% to 95% of them seen only once. The specimen sequenced was blood. These receptors came from a man aged 18 to 30 in good health.

V usage is TRBV3-1 (or the pseudogene TRBV3-2) and J usage is TRBJ2-5; unclear D gene. The CDR3 contains 13 residues. From germline, CDR1 is LGHDT and CDR2 YNNKEL (reference sequence). V was cut by 4 bases and J by 0 bases, with 6 bases left in between. Here the CDR3 DNA reads TGTGCCAGCAGCCCAGCGTACCAAGAGACCCAGTACTTC. Amino acids: CASSPAYQETQYF.

The CDR3 sequence is CASSTISDGIYGYTF. CDR3 sequence (DNA): TGTGCCAGTAGTACTATCTCGGACGGAATCTATGGCTACACCTTC. This sequence joins TRBV19 and TRBJ1-2, with D unresolved. The CDR3 has 15 residues. V dropped 4 bases and J dropped 4 bases, with 16 bases sitting between them. Germline V gene lookup returns CDR1 LNHDA and CDR2 SQIVND (reference sequence).

This clone was picked up one time. The J gene is TRBJ2-1, the V gene TRBV19, with D perhaps given as TRBD1 or TRBD2 (7 bases each). This CDR3 comprises 16 residues. Looked up from germline, CDR1 is LNHDA and CDR2 is SQIVND (reference sequence). V gave up 5 bases and J gave up 8 bases, with 22 bases separating them. The DNA of the CDR3 is TGTGCCAGTAGTGGGGGGGACAGCCCCCCTTTTGATGAGCAGTTCTTC. This sequence encodes CASSGGDSPPFDEQFF.

The CDR3 nucleotides are TGTGCCAGCAGCGTAGGCAGTTACAGTGAAAAACTGTTTTTT. It specifies CASSVGSYSEKLFF. The gene calls are TRBV9 and TRBJ1-4; no definite D call. Germline V gene lookup returns CDR1 SGDLS and CDR2 YYNGEE. Deletions cut 0 bases from V and 7 bases from J, with 10 bases between. This CDR3 comprises 14 residues.

The rearrangement joins TRBV2 to TRBJ1-1; unclear D gene. Per germline, CDR1 SNHLY and CDR2 FYNNEI. The CDR3 sequence is 13 residues long. Deletions cut 3 bases from V and 2 bases from J, with 7 bases between. DNA for the CDR3: TGTGCCAGCAGTGAGATAAGTAACACTGAAGCTTTCTTT. Its translation: CASSEISNTEAFF.

The CDR3 reads CASSTQLGRSSGANVLTF. The CDR3 coding sequence is TGTGCCAGCAGCACGCAACTGGGACGTAGCTCTGGGGCCAACGTCCTGACTTTC. The chain couples TRBV3-1 (or the pseudogene TRBV3-2) to TRBJ2-6; D may correspond to TRBD1 or TRBD2 (5 bases each). V lost 5 bases to trimming and J lost 0 bases, with 17 bases between them. This CDR3 contains 18 residues. CDR1 is LGHDT, CDR2 YNNKEL, per germline (reference sequence).

This clone showed up just once. The chain employs TRBV6-2 or TRBV6-3 and TRBJ1-2; the D is unclear. There are 15 residues in the CDR3. The ends were cut back, 0 bases at V and 3 bases at J, with 11 bases in the middle. CDR1 MNHEY and CDR2 SVGEGT come from the germline V gene. The chain's CDR3 is CASSYSMDLDYGYTF. In DNA form, the CDR3 reads TGTGCCAGCAGTTACTCGATGGACCTCGACTATGGCTACACCTTC.

The gene calls are TRBV7-9 and TRBJ1-1; D is undetermined. The CDR3 length is 14 residues. The V end was cut by 5 bases, the J end by 1 base, with 11 bases between. Germline V lookup: CDR1 SEHNR, CDR2 FQNEAQ (reference sequence). CDR3 sequence: CASSILTGNTEAFF. The CDR3 nucleotides are TGTGCCAGCAGCATTTTGACGGGGAACACTGAAGCTTTCTTT.

CDR3 in amino acids: CASSQDWGDGYTF. The CDR3 DNA reads as TGTGCCAGCAGCCAAGATTGGGGGGATGGCTACACCTTC. The chain joins TRBV3-1 (or the pseudogene TRBV3-2) to TRBJ1-2; possible D gene TRBD1, 5 bases. The V gene's germline CDR1 is LGHDT and CDR2 YNNKEL (reference sequence). V dropped 0 bases and J dropped 6 bases, with 8 bases sitting between them. This CDR3 spans 13 amino acids.